A selection of T cell receptor beta chains follows, all from one sample in a study of human T cells and chemical hapten exposure. TCRdb redid the calling of the RACE reads with MiXCR, one entry per CDR3 protein. The sample lists approximately 97,000 distinct CDR3 sequences; about 8.7% were seen once. The material sequenced was whole blood. These receptors all stem from a female donor in good health. Some clones in this sample may be carry-over from other donors' samples. CDR3s include the opening cysteine and the closing phenylalanine or tryptophan. A clone size is listed for some rows: how often the clone was seen (once, few, many), or a class if it is expanded.

V gene,clone size,J gene,CDR3 protein
TRBV4-2,few,TRBJ2-3,CASSPGESRSTDTQYF
TRBV28,NA,TRBJ2-1,CASSSLRGLSYNEQFF
TRBV20-1,NA,TRBJ1-1,CSAVRGAEAFF
TRBV28,few,TRBJ2-7,CASRTDRILYEQYF
TRBV4-2,few,TRBJ2-3,CASSLGTFTDTQYF
TRBV28,many,TRBJ1-2,CASSLIADRGNGYTF
TRBV12-3/TRBV12-4,few,TRBJ2-7,CASAGGEQYF
TRBV4-2,many,TRBJ1-1,CASSRPTTENTEAFF
TRBV20-1,many,TRBJ2-1,CSAPGGSSYNEQFF
TRBV2,NA,TRBJ2-1,CASSGLETTYNEQFF
TRBV28,NA,TRBJ1-1,CASSFGQGRVNTEAFF
TRBV5-1,many,TRBJ2-2,CASSLAAGGNTGELFF
TRBV7-9,few,TRBJ2-5,CASSRLPPLATAYQETQYF
TRBV2,NA,TRBJ2-3,CASRVTKEVDTQYF
TRBV9,NA,TRBJ1-4,CASSEGSREKLFF
TRBV4-1,NA,TRBJ2-7,CASSQEVQVVYSYEQYF